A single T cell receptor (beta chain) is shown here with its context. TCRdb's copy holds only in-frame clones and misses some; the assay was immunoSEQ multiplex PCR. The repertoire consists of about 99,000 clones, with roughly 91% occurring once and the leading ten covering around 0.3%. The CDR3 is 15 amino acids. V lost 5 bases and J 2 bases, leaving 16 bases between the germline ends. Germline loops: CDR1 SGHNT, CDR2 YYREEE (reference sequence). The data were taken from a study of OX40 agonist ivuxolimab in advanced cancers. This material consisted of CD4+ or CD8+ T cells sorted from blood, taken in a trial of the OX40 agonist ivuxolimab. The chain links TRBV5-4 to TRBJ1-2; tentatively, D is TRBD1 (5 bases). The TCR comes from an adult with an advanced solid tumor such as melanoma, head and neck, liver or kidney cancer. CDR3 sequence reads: CASSSPGGFNYGYTF. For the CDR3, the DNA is TGTGCCAGCAGTTCCCCGGGGGGGTTCAACTATGGCTACACCTTC. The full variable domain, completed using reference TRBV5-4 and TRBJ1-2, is ETGVTQSPTHLIKTRGQQVTLRCSSQSGHNTVSWYQQALGQGPQFIFQYYREEENGRGNFPPRFSGLQFPNYSSELNVNALELDDSALYLCASSSPGGFNYGYTFGSGTRLTVV.